This T cell receptor beta chain stems from a study of Graves' ophthalmopathy and Graves' hyperthyroidism. Looking at the study overall: Stable hyperthyroidism was defined by absence of ophthalmopathy within 18 months of follow-up. The study's findings and limits: Separation of ophthalmopathy from stable hyperthyroidism was achieved by a 13-signature model, at about 89% sensitivity and 81.08% specificity.

This clonotype was detected ten times or more. No antigen is known for it. Included hyperthyroidism patients were aged 18 to 65 and newly diagnosed (under 2 months' duration). The V and J ends lost 5 bases and 5 bases, in that order; junction bases with no gene match: 6. The CDR3 has 14 amino acids. The germline gives CDR1 MNHEY, CDR2 SVGAGI. As the template, RNA transcripts were used to amplify TCR beta CDR3 regions. First-round RT-PCR relied on HTBI primers, and a second-round multiplex PCR came next. TCRdb reprocessed the multiplex PCR reads with MiXCR, giving one entry per CDR3 protein. This repertoire shows 1 million to 1.3 million distinct CDR3 sequences, 36% found once; its top ten account for roughly 11%.

The V gene is TRBV6-5, the J gene TRBJ1-2; 9 nucleotides agree with TRBD1. Sequencing was done on a sample of peripheral blood or thyroid tissue (not recorded which). The sequence derives from an adult man with Graves' hyperthyroidism. The CDR3 is CASSKRTGAYGYTF. DNA for the CDR3: TGTGCCAGCAGTAAACGGACAGGGGCGTATGGCTACACCTTC.